The T cell receptor (beta chain) under discussion was sequenced for a study of siplizumab effects on memory and regulatory T cells. V lost 7 bases and J lost 7; bases outside the gene matches: 10. Germline CDR1 MNHEY, CDR2 SMNVEV (reference sequence). There are 15 residues in the CDR3. The study's findings and limits: The apparent diversity of naive T cells exceeded that of memory cells, and naive T cells seemed to make a major contribution to the alloresponse.

Libraries were prepared by immunoSEQ multiplex PCR; TCRdb keeps only in-frame clonotypes and omits some of them. Among 50,000 to 55,000 clones, about 94% were seen once, and the ten largest hold 17%. Note on this clone: The antigen is undetermined.

The receptor's source is a human donor in good health. V and J are TRBV27 and TRBJ2-1, with 10 bases identical to TRBD2. Sequenced material: CD8+ T cells sorted from blood. Written as DNA, the CDR3 is TGTGCCAGCAAAATTATTCTAGCGGGAGAAAATGAGCAGTTCTTC. It translates to CASKIILAGENEQFF.